The 26 T cell receptor beta chains reported below all come from one sample, sequenced in a study of cytomegalovirus exposure and HLA in healthy donors. Amplification used 60 Vbeta primers and 13 Jbeta primers. TCRdb's table, derived via immunoSEQ multiplex PCR, lists solely in-frame clones and lacks some. The top ten clones hold approximately 5.6% of a sample with 100,000 to 120,000 clones, around 80% of them seen once. The material sequenced was PBMCs. These receptor sequences come from a male donor in good health and CMV-seronegative.

The gene calls are TRBV2 and TRBJ2-3, with 7 bases fitting TRBD2. This CDR3 has 15 amino acids. From germline, CDR1 is SNHLY and CDR2 FYNNEI. Trimming at V came to 2 bases and at J to 1 base, leaving 3 bases not matched to a gene. The CDR3 DNA is TGTGCCAGCAGTGAAAGGACTAGGGGCACAGATACGCAGTATTTT. Its protein is CASSERTRGTDTQYF.

The V gene is TRBV5-1, the J gene TRBJ1-4; 8 nucleotides align to TRBD1. Germline CDR1 reads SGHRS; CDR2 reads YFSETQ. V was pared by 7 bases and J by 6 bases, with 5 bases of the junction left unmatched. This CDR3 has 13 amino acids. DNA for the CDR3: TGCGCCAGCCGAGTGACAGGGGATGAAAAACTGTTTTTT. Residues: CASRVTGDEKLFF.

The chain has TRBV27 and TRBJ2-4; the match to TRBD2 covers 11 bases. The junction had 10 bases not matched to a gene; V was cut back by 4 bases and J by 5 bases. The CDR3 consists of 17 residues. The germline gives CDR1 MNHEY, CDR2 SMNVEV (reference sequence). DNA of the CDR3: TGTGCCAGCAGTTCATATAGCGGGAGGGACGCGGAAAACATTCAGTACTTC. Translating gives CASSSYSGRDAENIQYF.

This clone was counted between two and nine times. The chain recombines TRBV7-3 with TRBJ1-2; no clear D gene. CDR1 SGHTA and CDR2 FQGTGA come from the germline V gene. V was clipped by 4 bases and J by 8 bases, with 14 bases between them. The CDR3 runs 13 residues. Here the CDR3 DNA reads TGTGCCAGCAGCTCCGATTCTCGGAGGGGCTACACCTTC. Translating it yields CASSSDSRRGYTF.

The J gene is TRBJ1-2, the V gene TRBV29-1; D perhaps matches TRBD1 (5 bases). The V end lost 4 bases, the J end lost 2 bases, and 14 bases lay between the germline ends. Germline-derived CDR1 and CDR2 are SQVTM and ANQGSEA. The length of the CDR3 is 14 residues. For the CDR3, the DNA is TGCAGCGTTGGAGTCAGGGCGACGAACTATGGCTACACCTTC. This gives the protein CSVGVRATNYGYTF.

Concerning this clone: The junction shows a germline mismatch at one end, possibly a read error. The chain is built from TRBV6-1 and TRBJ2-7; 9 bases line up with TRBD1. CDR3 length: 16 amino acids. Germline V lookup: CDR1 MNHNS, CDR2 SASEGT. CDR3 sequence reads: CASSGNHRGRGGEQCF. CDR3 nucleotides: TGTGCCAGCAGTGGAAACCACAGGGGGCGAGGAGGCGAGCAGTGCTTC.

The genes are TRBV11-3 and TRBJ2-3; 9 bases agree with TRBD1. The CDR3 totals 17 residues. CDR1 and CDR2 from the germline V gene are SGHNT and YENEEA. The V gene end was trimmed by 5 bases and the J gene end by 8 bases; junction bases not matched to a gene: 17. In nucleotides, the CDR3 is TGTGCCAGCAGCCCCCTGGGACAGACAGGGGGTAGGGGTACGCAGTATTTT. Translation gives CASSPLGQTGGRGTQYF.

The CDR3 coding sequence is TGTGCCAGCAGCGTATACAGAAACTACGAGCAGTACTTC. It translates to CASSVYRNYEQYF. The chain couples TRBV11-2 to TRBJ2-7; no firm D call. The CDR3 has 13 residues. V was clipped by 5 bases and J by 3 bases, with 11 bases between them. Germline V CDR1 and CDR2: SGHAT, FQNNGV. Combining the CDR3 with reference TRBV11-2 and TRBJ2-7 gives the whole variable domain EAGVAQSPRYKIIEKRQSVAFWCNPISGHATLYWYQQILGQGPKLLIQFQNNGVVDDSQLPKDRFSAERLKGVDSTLKIQPAKLEDSAVYLCASSVYRNYEQYFGPGTRLTVT.

The genes are TRBV7-2 and TRBJ2-7; a possible D gene is TRBD2 (5 bases). From germline, CDR1 is SGHTA and CDR2 FQGNSA. The CDR3 extends over 13 amino acids. V dropped 4 bases and J dropped 11 bases, with 18 bases sitting between them. CDR3 sequence reads: CASSSKIGLDEYF. The CDR3 region has the DNA TGTGCCAGCAGCTCGAAAATCGGACTGGACGAGTACTTC.

V gene TRBV15 combines with J gene TRBJ2-3, with 11 positions matching TRBD2. The CDR3 loop spans 16 amino acids. J gave up 5 bases and V 4 bases, and 8 bases lay outside the gene matches. The germline V gene encodes CDR1 LNHNV and CDR2 YYDKDF (reference sequence). The CDR3 DNA is TGTGCCACCAGCATTAGCGGGAGGGCCAATGAAGATACGCAGTATTTT. This codes for CATSISGRANEDTQYF.

Here the CDR3 reads CATSRELAGRGEQYF. CDR3 nucleotides: TGTGCCACCAGCAGAGAACTAGCGGGACGGGGCGAGCAGTACTTC. The V call is TRBV15, the J call TRBJ2-7, with 10 bases that match TRBD2. The CDR3 runs 15 residues. Germline V gives CDR1 LNHNV, CDR2 YYDKDF (reference sequence). After removal of 0 bases from V and 6 bases from J, the junction contained 5 bases not matched to a gene. Variable domain in full (rest from reference TRBV15 and TRBJ2-7): DAMVIQNPRYQVTQFGKPVTLSCSQTLNHNVMYWYQQKSSQAPKLLFHYYDKDFNNEADTPDNFQSRRPNTSFCFLDIRSPGLGDTAMYLCATSRELAGRGEQYFGPGTRLTVT.

A word on this clone: The same CDR3 is also encoded by other DNA sequences in this sample. J is TRBJ1-5 and V is TRBV29-1; the D gene is possibly TRBD1 (5 bases). V shed 4 bases and J shed 2 bases, with 6 bases lying between them. There are 12 residues in the CDR3. CDR1 and CDR2 from the germline V gene are SQVTM and ANQGSEA. CDR3 in DNA: TGCAGCGTTGGGGGGGGCAATCAGCCCCAGCATTTT. It translates to CSVGGGNQPQHF. Complete variable domain (other parts from reference TRBV29-1 and TRBJ1-5): SAVISQKPSRDICQRGTSLTIQCQVDSQVTMMFWYRQQPGQSLTLIATANQGSEATYESGFVIDKFPISRPNLTFSTLTVSNMSPEDSSIYLCSVGGGNQPQHFGDGTRLSIL.

This clone was counted a single time. V gene TRBV15 combines with J gene TRBJ2-1; D is possibly TRBD1 (6 bases). Germline CDR1 LNHNV, CDR2 YYDKDF (reference sequence). Trimming shortened V by 1 base and J by 4 bases, and 8 bases separated the two germline ends. The CDR3 covers 14 residues. CDR3 in amino acids: CATSRATGYNEQFF. CDR3 nucleotides: TGTGCCACCAGCAGAGCCACAGGGTACAATGAGCAGTTCTTC.

CDR3 residues: CASSYGGAGETQYF. CDR3 DNA: TGTGCCAGCAGTTACGGGGGGGCCGGGGAGACCCAGTACTTC. This chain links TRBV6-6 with TRBJ2-5; TRBD2 might be the D (7 bases). The CDR3 is 14 residues long. Germline-derived CDR1 and CDR2 are MNHNY and SVGAGI (reference sequence). Between the trimmed V and J ends, which lost 2 bases and 5 bases, there was a span of 12 bases.

The rearrangement links TRBV2 to TRBJ1-1, with D tentatively TRBD1 (6 bases). CDR1 and CDR2 (germline): SNHLY, FYNNEI. The CDR3 length is 14 residues. V lost 6 bases and J lost 5, with 16 bases in between. The CDR3 nucleotides read TGTGCCAGCAGATTTGCGGGGGGCGAAACTGAAGCTTTCTTT. This sequence encodes CASRFAGGETEAFF.

The CDR3 coding sequence is TGCGCCAGCAGCCTGATGACAGGGAAAGAGACCCAGTACTTC. It encodes CASSLMTGKETQYF. V and J are TRBV4-1 and TRBJ2-5; TRBD1 agrees at 7 bases. Germline assignment: CDR1 MGHRA and CDR2 YSYEKL. V lost 4 bases to trimming and J lost 3 bases; unmatched junction nucleotides: 5. The CDR3 spans 14 residues.

The V gene is TRBV7-2, the J gene TRBJ1-4; 7 bases fit TRBD1. V shed 1 base and J 4 bases; nucleotides not matched to a gene: 9. The CDR3 has 17 residues. Germline-derived CDR1 and CDR2 are SGHTA and FQGNSA. The CDR3 nucleotides read TGTGCCAGCAGCTTAGACTATAGGGGGCTGGGTAATGAAAAACTGTTTTTT. Its translation: CASSLDYRGLGNEKLFF.

To note about this clone: A far larger clone lies a single base away; this is likely a read error. The chain couples TRBV9 to TRBJ1-2, with TRBD1 matching over 7 bases. Per germline, CDR1 SGDLS and CDR2 YYNGEE. CDR3 size: 15 residues. V lost 3 bases and J lost 1; bases outside the gene matches: 6. CDR3 DNA: TGTGCCAGCAGCGCACAGGGGCTAGTTAACTATGGCTACACCTTC. Its protein product is CASSAQGLVNYGYTF.

This rearrangement joins TRBV7-2 to TRBJ2-7; TRBD2 aligns across 7 bases. J was trimmed by 2 bases and V by 6 bases; bases with no gene match: 13. The CDR3 covers 16 residues. Germline V CDR1 and CDR2: SGHTA, FQGNSA. The CDR3 reads CASSYRGQGLTYEQYF. The CDR3 DNA follows: TGTGCCAGCAGTTACCGTGGGCAGGGACTAACCTACGAGCAGTACTTC.

The V and J genes are TRBV4-2 and TRBJ2-5, with D possibly matching TRBD2 (6 bases). The J call may be wrong; the DNA end is better matched by TRBJ2-7. This CDR3 is built from 16 residues. The germline gives CDR1 LGHNA, CDR2 YNFKEQ. CDR3 residues: CASSQEWRESAYEQYF. The CDR3 bases are TGTGCCAGCAGCCAAGAATGGAGGGAGTCCGCCTACGAGCAGTACTTC.

This chain uses TRBV11-2 with TRBJ2-3; 11 bases map to TRBD2. Germline V gene lookup returns CDR1 SGHAT and CDR2 FQNNGV. This CDR3 region has 15 residues. V shed 4 bases and J 5 bases; nucleotides not matched to a gene: 5. The CDR3 region is CASSSLAGGGDTQYF. In nucleotides, the CDR3 is TGTGCCAGCAGCTCCTTAGCGGGGGGGGGAGATACGCAGTATTTT.

The chain couples TRBV6-6 to TRBJ2-5; 9 positions match TRBD1. The junction had 7 bases not matched to a gene; V was cut back by 6 bases and J by 5 bases. This CDR3 spans 14 amino acids. CDR1 is MNHNY and CDR2 is SVGAGI in the germline V gene (reference sequence). The CDR3, as DNA: TGTGCCAGCAGCGAACAGGGGGCCTGGGAGACCCAGTACTTC. Its translation is CASSEQGAWETQYF.

This rearrangement joins TRBV2 to TRBJ2-1; TRBD2 matches 12 bases. CDR1 and CDR2 (germline): SNHLY, FYNNEI. The junction had 9 bases not matched to a gene; V was cut back by 6 bases and J by 9 bases. This CDR3 contains 15 residues. DNA of the CDR3: TGTGCCAGCAGACGGACTAGCGGGACCGCGGGTGAGCAGTTCTTC. It is translated as CASRRTSGTAGEQFF.

V usage is TRBV2 and J usage is TRBJ2-2; the match to TRBD2 covers 11 bases. Germline V lookup: CDR1 SNHLY, CDR2 FYNNEI. Germline trimming cut 5 bases from V and 0 bases from J; bases unmatched to any gene: 2. The CDR3 runs to 16 residues. CDR3 in amino acids: CASSLTSGANTGELFF. As DNA, the CDR3 is TGTGCCAGCAGTTTGACTAGCGGGGCGAACACCGGGGAGCTGTTTTTT.

The chain recombines TRBV10-3 with TRBJ1-5; 8 bases are shared with TRBD1. Germline CDR1 is ENHRY and CDR2 is SYGVKD. V was clipped by 4 bases and J by 0 bases; unmatched bases: 8. CDR3 length: 17 amino acids. The CDR3 nucleotides are TGTGCCATCAGTGGCGGGACAGGATTATATAGCAATCAGCCCCAGCATTTT. Translated: CAISGGTGLYSNQPQHF.

This sequence joins TRBV7-2 and TRBJ2-7; TRBD2 agrees at 8 bases. CDR3 length equals 15 residues. J lost 5 bases, V lost 1 base, and 7 bases had no gene match. The germline CDR1 and CDR2 sequences are SGHTA and FQGNSA. CDR3 in amino acids: CASSLGPLAGHEQYF. As DNA, the CDR3 is TGTGCCAGCAGCTTAGGGCCTTTAGCGGGACACGAGCAGTACTTC.